The subject of this entry is one TCR beta chain. The data derive from a study of blood T cell repertoires in COVID-19. Study in general: Whether acute or convalescent, the COVID-19 samples came from the United States, Italy and Spain.

Individuals aged 18 to 89 years were recruited from some 26 US areas. Researchers sorted participants into cohorts using their self-reported clinical history. CDR3 size: 14 residues. Trimming left V 3 bases short and J 3 bases short, with 8 bases between. CDR1 KGHSH and CDR2 LQKENI come from the germline V gene. Authors' analysis steps: Reference gene primers were amplified, and this amplification served to estimate nucleated cell counts. Sequencing was performed with immunoSEQ multiplex PCR; in TCRdb, only in-frame clones are kept and a portion is missing. The V and J calls and clone size were taken over from that table, and D and trimming were inferred from the DNA. The data contain about 380,000 clones, roughly nine tenths of them singletons.

The receptor comes from a woman aged 25 to 39 who had recovered from COVID-19. This chain links TRBV18 with TRBJ2-2; D is uncertain. The specimen was PBMCs or T cells enriched from blood (not recorded which). CDR3 DNA sequence: TGTGCCAGCTCACCGCTCGGTCACACCGGGGAGCTGTTTTTT. Translation gives CASSPLGHTGELFF.